This TCR beta chain was profiled in a study of blood T cell repertoires in COVID-19. For the study at large: The study drew acute and convalescent COVID-19 samples from the United States, Italy and Spain.

TCRdb keeps only in-frame clones here, not all; method: immunoSEQ multiplex PCR. The top ten clones hold about 8.6% of a sample with 35,000 to 55,000 clones, 80% to 90% of them seen once. The CDR3 is made up of 16 amino acids. Germline V gene sequence: CDR1 KGHDR, CDR2 SFDVKD. About this clone itself: The junction shows a germline mismatch at one end, possibly a read error.

Sequenced: peripheral blood. The rearrangement uses TRBV24-1 and TRBJ2-3, with D perhaps matching TRBD1 (6 bases). This clonotype originated in a man aged 60 to 75 with active COVID-19. In DNA form, the CDR3 reads TGTGTCACCAGTGATTCGCAGGGGATAAGCACAGATACGCAGTATTTT. It yields the protein CVTSDSQGISTDTQYF.